These 9 T cell receptor beta chains came from one sample sequenced in a study of beta chain features in type 1 diabetes. The investigators reverse transcribed all of the isolated RNA, so they sequenced expressed TCRB transcripts. The data were produced by immunoSEQ multiplex PCR, yet TCRdb's version contains in-frame clones alone and is incomplete. The sample includes approximately 40,000 clones, about half of them seen just once. Material for sequencing was stem cell memory CD4+ T cells from blood. These receptors all come from a woman in her thirties in good health.

V gene TRBV7-9 combines with J gene TRBJ2-3; 8 bases match TRBD2. Germline assignment: CDR1 SEHNR and CDR2 FQNEAQ (reference sequence). The CDR3 loop spans 16 amino acids. V was pared by 4 bases and J by 0 bases, with 6 bases of the junction left unmatched. The CDR3 nucleotides read TGTGCCAGCAGCTACAGGCGGGAGGCTAGCACAGATACGCAGTATTTT. Translated, it gives CASSYRREASTDTQYF.

This clone showed up just a few times. For the CDR3, the DNA is TGTGCCAGCACTACAGGGGGCGCGGACACCGGGGAGCTGTTTTTT. The encoded protein is CASTTGGADTGELFF. V usage is TRBV28 and J usage is TRBJ2-2; 9 positions match TRBD1. With 7 bases clipped from V and 3 bases from J, the junction kept 6 bases outside the gene matches. Germline assignment: CDR1 MDHEN and CDR2 SYDVKM. This CDR3 is built from 15 residues.

The CDR3 DNA reads as TGTGCCAGCGGCGGACTAGCGGGAAGGAACGAGCAGTACTTC. It yields the protein CASGGLAGRNEQYF. V and J are TRBV28 and TRBJ2-7; 12 bases map to TRBD2. The V segment lost 8 bases and the J segment 5 bases; nucleotides outside the gene matches: 7. From germline, CDR1 is MDHEN and CDR2 SYDVKM. There are 14 residues in the CDR3.

In this sample, this clone turned up a few times. V is TRBV19 and J is TRBJ2-7; 10 bases fit TRBD2. CDR3 size: 18 residues. CDR1 and CDR2 from the germline V gene are LNHDA and SQIVND (reference sequence). The V and J ends lost 3 bases and 3 bases, in that order; junction bases with no gene match: 14. CDR3 DNA sequence: TGTGCCAGTAGTATCAAGGACAGACCGGGACTAGCGTACTACGAGCAGTACTTC. It translates to CASSIKDRPGLAYYEQYF.

This clone was seen a single time. The J gene is TRBJ2-2, the V gene TRBV5-8; 10 bases map to TRBD2. Germline CDR1 and CDR2: SGHTS and YDEGEE. CDR3 size: 17 residues. V lost 4 bases to trimming and J lost 5 bases; unmatched junction nucleotides: 11. CDR3 loop: CASSPGGVAGGTGELFF. DNA of the CDR3: TGTGCCAGCAGCCCCGGTGGAGTAGCGGGAGGTACCGGGGAGCTGTTTTTT.

Here the CDR3 reads CASSLLRVAWSYEQYF. Here the CDR3 DNA reads TGTGCCAGCAGCTTACTCCGGGTAGCGTGGTCCTACGAGCAGTACTTC. The chain joins TRBV7-2 to TRBJ2-7; TRBD2 might be the D (5 bases). Trimming pared 2 bases from V and 1 base from J, leaving 15 bases between. CDR3 length: 16 residues. Germline V CDR1 and CDR2: SGHTA, FQGNSA.

The chain carries TRBV27 and TRBJ1-1; 9 bases line up with TRBD1. J was trimmed by 6 bases and V by 4 bases; bases with no gene match: 9. Germline V gene lookup returns CDR1 MNHEY and CDR2 SMNVEV (reference sequence). The CDR3 spans 15 residues. The CDR3 DNA follows: TGTGCCAGCAGTTCTTGGACAGGGGATGTCGCTGAAGCTTTCTTT. Its protein is CASSSWTGDVAEAFF.

The chain recombines TRBV28 with TRBJ2-7; D is uncertain. There are 14 residues in the CDR3. CDR1 MDHEN and CDR2 SYDVKM come from the germline V gene. V shed 5 bases and J shed 2 bases, with 13 bases lying between them. CDR3: CASSRSVLPYEQYF. The CDR3 DNA sequence: TGTGCCAGCAGTCGAAGCGTCCTTCCCTACGAGCAGTACTTC.

This clone was recorded a few times. J is TRBJ1-2 and V is TRBV7-2; tentative D call: TRBD1 (5 bases). This CDR3 has 14 amino acids. V lost 3 bases and J 4 bases, leaving 12 bases between the germline ends. Germline CDR1 and CDR2: SGHTA and FQGNSA. The CDR3 DNA is TGTGCCAGCAGCTTTGGTACTACAGGCTATGGCTACACCTTC. Its translation is CASSFGTTGYGYTF.